This passage covers 11 T cell receptor beta chains from one sample sequenced in a study of blood T cell repertoires in COVID-19. Clones were sequenced by immunoSEQ multiplex PCR, and TCRdb holds only the in-frame ones, with some missing. Among over 200,000 clones listed, about 85% were seen once. The sample consisted of peripheral blood. The receptors here all came from a woman of 80 years or more with acute or convalescent COVID-19.

This chain connects TRBV24-1 to TRBJ2-3; TRBD2 aligns across 15 bases. This CDR3 is built from 17 residues. Looked up from germline, CDR1 is KGHDR and CDR2 is SFDVKD. V was pared by 3 bases and J by 7 bases, with 7 bases of the junction left unmatched. The CDR3 nucleotides are TGTGCCACCAGTGATCGGGGACTAGCGGGGGGCCCCAATACGCAGTATTTT. Protein: CATSDRGLAGGPNTQYF.

The chain links TRBV2 to TRBJ1-5; D remains ambiguous. The CDR3 sequence is 13 residues long. Germline assignment: CDR1 SNHLY and CDR2 FYNNEI. The ends were cut back, 5 bases at V and 9 bases at J, with 14 bases in the middle. This CDR3 is CASSSQTRGPQHF. The CDR3, as DNA: TGTGCCAGCAGTTCCCAAACCCGGGGGCCCCAGCATTTT.

The chain is built from TRBV10-1 and TRBJ1-3; TRBD1 aligns across 9 bases. This CDR3 has 18 amino acids. The V and J ends lost 6 bases and 2 bases, in that order; junction bases with no gene match: 14. Germline-derived CDR1 and CDR2 are WNHNN and SYGVQD (reference sequence). The DNA for the CDR3 is TGCGCCAGCAGGGGGGGACAGGGCCCCTTGAGGACTGGAAACACCATATATTTT. Translation gives CASRGGQGPLRTGNTIYF.

The V call is TRBV9, the J call TRBJ1-2, with 7 bases that match TRBD1. V shed 4 bases and J 0 bases; nucleotides not matched to a gene: 6. The germline gives CDR1 SGDLS, CDR2 YYNGEE. CDR3 length: 15 amino acids. In DNA form, the CDR3 reads TGTGCCAGCAGCCCAAGGGACAGTACTAACTATGGCTACACCTTC. Amino acid sequence: CASSPRDSTNYGYTF. The full variable domain, completed using reference TRBV9 and TRBJ1-2, is DSGVTQTPKHLITATGQRVTLRCSPRSGDLSVYWYQQSLDQGLQFLIQYYNGEERAKGNILERFSAQQFPDLHSELNLSSLELGDSALYFCASSPRDSTNYGYTFGSGTRLTVV.

The chain is built from TRBV6-5 and TRBJ1-5, with D possibly matching TRBD1 (6 bases). The CDR3 has 13 amino acids. From germline, CDR1 is MNHEY and CDR2 SVGAGI. V was trimmed by 6 bases and J by 4 bases, leaving 10 bases between them. The CDR3 nucleotides read TGTGCCAGCAGGAAAACAGGGAATCAGCCCCAGCATTTT. It encodes CASRKTGNQPQHF.

The gene calls are TRBV5-4 and TRBJ2-1, with 8 bases lining up with TRBD2. The germline V gene has CDR1 SGHNT and CDR2 YYREEE (reference sequence). This CDR3 comprises 18 residues. Unmatched junction bases numbered 11, after V lost 3 bases and J lost 0 bases. CDR3 bases: TGTGCCAGCAGCTCTCAAACTGTGGCGGGGGGCTCCTACAATGAGCAGTTCTTC. Translated, it gives CASSSQTVAGGSYNEQFF.

The V and J genes are TRBV30 and TRBJ2-1; TRBD1 matches at 11 bases. CDR3 length: 13 residues. CDR1 and CDR2 (germline): GTSNPN, SVGIG (reference sequence). V trimming: 3 bases; J trimming: 9 bases; junction bases outside the gene matches: 4. CDR3 sequence: CAWRDRGRGEQFF. The CDR3 DNA is TGTGCCTGGAGGGACAGGGGGCGAGGTGAGCAGTTCTTC.

The chain combines TRBV6-1 with TRBJ1-2, with TRBD1 as a possible D gene (6 bases). The germline V gene has CDR1 MNHNS and CDR2 SASEGT. The length of the CDR3 is 15 residues. The V gene lost 2 bases and the J gene lost 8 bases, with 18 bases spanning the gap. The CDR3 sequence is CASSEPGRGGYGYTF. The CDR3 DNA follows: TGTGCCAGCAGTGAACCAGGAAGAGGGGGATACGGCTACACCTTC.

This clone was recorded a few times. CDR3 sequence: CASSYSRASNQPQHF. CDR3 coding DNA: TGTGCCAGCAGTTACTCCAGGGCTAGCAATCAGCCCCAGCATTTT. The chain recombines TRBV6-5 with TRBJ1-5; D is perhaps TRBD1 (5 bases). V was shortened by 0 bases and J by 0 bases, with 6 bases between the two germline ends. Germline CDR1 and CDR2: MNHEY and SVGAGI. This CDR3 has 15 amino acids.

The J gene is TRBJ2-7, the V gene TRBV7-2; 7 nucleotides line up with TRBD2. The V gene end was trimmed by 4 bases and the J gene end by 0 bases; junction bases not matched to a gene: 3. Per germline, CDR1 SGHTA and CDR2 FQGNSA. The CDR3 length is 14 residues. CDR3 bases: TGTGCCAGCAGCTACCGGACTAGCTCCTACGAGCAGTACTTC. Residues: CASSYRTSSYEQYF.

This clone has just one count. This chain uses TRBV6-1 with TRBJ1-5; D is perhaps TRBD1 (6 bases). CDR3 length: 15 residues. Trimming cost V 3 bases and J 4 bases, with 13 bases left between them. The germline gives CDR1 MNHNS, CDR2 SASEGT. CDR3 DNA sequence: TGTGCCAGCAGTGAGGGCCGACAGGCAAATCAGCCCCAGCATTTT. Encoded protein: CASSEGRQANQPQHF.